This TCR beta chain was recorded in a study of cytomegalovirus exposure and HLA in healthy donors. Primers: 60 Vbeta forward and 13 Jbeta reverse. Method: immunoSEQ multiplex PCR; TCRdb's copy keeps in-frame clones and lacks some. The sample includes 150,000 to 200,000 clones, 79% seen only once; the top ten take about 2.3%. Donors consisted of healthy bone marrow donors. Trimming cost V 5 bases and J 0 bases; bases outside gene matches: 8. The V gene's germline CDR1 is GTSNPN and CDR2 SVGIG (reference sequence). The CDR3 sequence is 15 residues long. V is TRBV30 and J is TRBJ2-7, with 9 bases matching TRBD2. The TCR sequence derives from a woman in her forties or fifties in good health and CMV-seronegative. The sequenced sample was PBMCs. CDR3 protein: CAWGRRGGSSYEQYF. CDR3 sequence (DNA): TGTGCCTGGGGACGGCGGGGGGGGAGCTCCTACGAGCAGTACTTC.